A selection of T cell receptor beta chains follows, all from one sample in a study of blood T cell repertoires in COVID-19. Some clones are missing from TCRdb's copy, which holds only in-frame ones; the method was immunoSEQ multiplex PCR. The sample contains about 170,000 clones, 84% of which appear only once. Specimen: peripheral blood. The receptors originated from a man aged 40-55 years who had recovered from COVID-19. Each CDR3 is given with its conserved first and last residue.

v_call	cdr3_aa
TRBV7-9	CASSLGRLAGTQETQYF
TRBV10-3	CAISESEILSELFF
TRBV4-3	CASSQGTGEGTQYF
TRBV6-2/TRBV6-3	CASSYGADRGYEQYF
TRBV7-3	CASSSQRGGLEEQFF
TRBV6-6	CASSRIAGGSALKNEQYF
TRBV11-1	CASSHDSTGNTIYF
TRBV27	CASPPTGSTTEKLFF
TRBV2	CASSSGVAQPQHF
TRBV14	CASNRSSYEQYF
TRBV7-9	CASSLDSLYEQYF
TRBV19	CASSKKDRVSDTQYF
TRBV3-1/TRBV3-2	CASSRDSLAGDGNEQFF
TRBV21-1	CATPGGADQETQYF
TRBV9	CASSVSGNYNEQFF
TRBV6-2/TRBV6-3	CASSYMGGLAKNIQYF
TRBV19	CASSRGNEKLFF
TRBV7-2	CASSPDSYTGGYTF
TRBV21-1	CASSKAGLTGTTYEQYF
TRBV13	CASRLTGGGPEAFF
TRBV5-8	CASSLTSGDGYTF
TRBV19	CASSVVEDEQFF
TRBV2	CASSPEGYGYTF
TRBV19	CASSMWGQGFDEQFF
TRBV10-3	CAISPRVLYGYTF
TRBV6-1	CASSEAGTGNEQYF